These 3 T cell receptor beta chains were all obtained from the same sample, sequenced in a study of T-cell reconstitution after alpha-beta-depleted transplantation in children. Construction of the TCRbeta library involved unique molecular identifiers. MiXCR, run by TCRdb on the PCR reads, gives a single entry per CDR3 protein. The sample carries approximately 800,000 distinct CDR3 sequences, roughly 15% recorded once. Source: PBMCs, mostly from graft donor cells, taken 360 days after TCRalphabeta/CD19-depleted stem cell transplant. These receptors were collected from a male patient younger than 18 who had a stem cell transplant for acute lymphoblastic leukemia, so the T cells may come from the graft donor.

This clonotype was observed a few times. This sequence joins TRBV6-4 and TRBJ2-1, with 9 bases lining up with TRBD2. Trimming cost V 8 bases and J 8 bases; bases outside gene matches: 10. CDR3 length: 14 residues. The germline gives CDR1 MRHNA, CDR2 SNTAGT. CDR3 sequence: CASGHSGRVDEQFF. The DNA for the CDR3 is TGTGCCAGCGGTCATAGCGGGAGAGTAGATGAGCAGTTCTTC.

The rearrangement uses TRBV2 and TRBJ2-5; 8 bases line up with TRBD1. This CDR3 is built from 16 residues. Per germline, CDR1 SNHLY and CDR2 FYNNEI. J was trimmed by 2 bases and V by 4 bases; bases with no gene match: 9. The CDR3 DNA sequence: TGTGCCAGCAGTGCCGGACAGGGCGGAGGGCAAGAGACCCAGTACTTC. It encodes CASSAGQGGGQETQYF.

The V gene is TRBV7-4, the J gene TRBJ2-1; TRBD2 aligns across 9 bases. CDR1 is SGHVT, CDR2 SQSDAQ, per germline. The J segment lost 5 bases and the V segment lost 2 bases, leaving 10 bases of the junction unmatched. CDR3 length: 17 residues. The CDR3 here is CASSLFGHSGSHNEQFF. CDR3 in DNA: TGTGCCAGCAGCTTATTTGGCCATAGCGGGAGCCACAATGAGCAGTTCTTC.